The TCR beta chain described here comes from a study of control samples from healthy donors and cancer patients. Profiled with immunoSEQ multiplex PCR; TCRdb holds only in-frame clones, not every one. The data contain some 18,000 clones, around four fifths of them singletons. This clone ranks as medium-sized. The TCR sequence derives from a woman in her seventies with lung cancer. Sequences were obtained from PBMCs.

The CDR3 bases are TGTGCCAGCAGCCGCGGGGGCACTGAAGCTTTCTTT. Translating it yields CASSRGGTEAFF. The V and J genes are TRBV3-1 (or the pseudogene TRBV3-2) and TRBJ1-1; TRBD1 is a possible D gene (5 bases). Trimming left V 4 bases short and J 4 bases short, with 7 bases between. The CDR3 is made up of 12 amino acids. Germline CDR1 reads LGHDT; CDR2 reads YNNKEL (reference sequence).